The clone carrying this T cell receptor (beta chain) is a singleton in its sample. Its target is unknown. This specimen comes from a study of T cell responses to AZD1222 COVID-19 vaccine. Points from the study as a whole: Spike-specific TCR depth and breadth grew after two AZD1222 doses. Seropositive status at baseline applied to only six AZD1222 recipients.

Germline values: CDR1 MNHNY, CDR2 SVGAGI (reference sequence). The CDR3 sequence is 16 residues long. V lost 6 bases and J 1 base, leaving 17 bases between the germline ends. Measured with immunoSEQ multiplex PCR; TCRdb has only the in-frame clones, and not every one. The sample contains more than 75,000 clones, approximately 90% of which appear only once. This clonotype originated in an adult in good health. V usage is TRBV6-6 and J usage is TRBJ2-3, with a possible D match to TRBD1 (6 bases). The sample was peripheral blood, taken on day 0 of AZD1222 vaccination. In DNA form, the CDR3 reads TGTGCCAGCAGCCCCCGACAGGAATGGCGCACAGATACGCAGTATTTT. This sequence encodes CASSPRQEWRTDTQYF.